This is a list of T cell receptor beta chains from one sample in a study of EBV T-cell therapy then PD-1 blockade in nasopharyngeal carcinoma. The protocol was immunoSEQ multiplex PCR, while the TCRdb copy is restricted to in-frame clones and leaves out a portion. Among approximately 13,000 clones listed, 84% were seen once. Their antigen targets remain unknown. The sequenced sample was CD8+ T cells from blood, obtained at approximately day 100 from a patient whose treatment included autologous EBV-specific T cells and nivolumab. The receptor set was obtained from a man aged 40-55 years with nasopharyngeal carcinoma. Both conserved end residues are part of each CDR3. The D gene is left open where the match is weak. Not every row has a clone size; where given, it reads once, few, many or a size class.

-	-	TRBV6-5	TRBJ1-1	TGTGCCACCGACGTCCCCACTGAAGCTTTCTTT	CATDVPTEAFF
TRBD1	once	TRBV5-4	TRBJ2-5	TGTGCCAGCAGCTTGGTAGGGGGCCGGGAGACCCAGTACTTC	CASSLVGGRETQYF
-	-	TRBV27	TRBJ1-3	TGTGCCAGCAGTGGCACAGGCTCTGGAAACACCATATATTTT	CASSGTGSGNTIYF
TRBD1	-	TRBV27	TRBJ2-7	TGTGCCAGCAACCCGGTCGGACAGGGTATATACGAGCAGTACTTC	CASNPVGQGIYEQYF
TRBD1	-	TRBV4-3	TRBJ1-2	TGCGCCAGCAGCCAGGACAGGGTGGGCTATGGCTACACCTTC	CASSQDRVGYGYTF
-	-	TRBV19	TRBJ2-3	TGTGCCAGTACCCAGGCTAGCACAGATACGCAGTATTTT	CASTQASTDTQYF
-	-	TRBV4-1	TRBJ1-1	TGCGCCAGCAGCCAAGCCTCAGGGCTTACCTCTGAAGCTTTCTTT	CASSQASGLTSEAFF
-	-	TRBV29-1	TRBJ2-2	TGCAGCGTTGACCTACCAAAGGGGACCACCGGGGAGCTGTTTTTT	CSVDLPKGTTGELFF
TRBD2	-	TRBV9	TRBJ2-5	TGTGCCAGCAGCGTAGATGGTAGCGGGGGGGCTGAGACCCAGTACTTC	CASSVDGSGGAETQYF
-	-	TRBV6-4	TRBJ2-2	TGTGCCAGCAGTGGCGGAGGGTACGCCGGGGAGCTGTTTTTT	CASSGGGYAGELFF
-	-	TRBV28	TRBJ2-2	TGTGCCAGCAGTTTATTAGAGGGGGACGCCGGGGAGCTGTTTTTT	CASSLLEGDAGELFF
-	-	TRBV6-2/TRBV6-3	TRBJ1-1	TGTGCCAGCAGTTACCGAGTCAGATACATGAACACTGAAGCTTTCTTT	CASSYRVRYMNTEAFF
-	-	TRBV27	TRBJ2-1	TGTGCCAGCAGTTTGGGCCGGAGCTCCTACAATGAGCAGTTCTTC	CASSLGRSSYNEQFF
-	-	TRBV20-1	TRBJ2-3	TGCAGTGCTGCAGTCACAGATACGCAGTATTTT	CSAAVTDTQYF
-	once	TRBV7-3	TRBJ2-3	TGTGCCAGCAGCCCCAGCGGGTCAAACACAGATACGCAGTATTTT	CASSPSGSNTDTQYF
-	-	TRBV12-5	TRBJ1-2	TGTGCTAGTGGTTTGGGAAGTTTCTATGGCTACACCTTC	CASGLGSFYGYTF
-	-	TRBV7-9	TRBJ2-1	TGTGCCAGCAGCCCAAGCTACAATGAGCAGTTCTTC	CASSPSYNEQFF
-	-	TRBV2	TRBJ2-2	TGTGCCACGGGAGACACCGGGGAGCTGTTTTTT	CATGDTGELFF
TRBD1	-	TRBV6-5	TRBJ2-3	TGTGCCAGCAGGAAACAGGGGGCCACAGATACGCAGTATTTT	CASRKQGATDTQYF
TRBD1	-	TRBV6-2/TRBV6-3	TRBJ2-1	TGTGCCAGCAGTTACCTCCGGACAGGGAGCTACTACAATGAGCAGTTCTTC	CASSYLRTGSYYNEQFF
-	few	TRBV27	TRBJ2-7	TGTGCCAGCAGGAGGGGCTACGAGCAGTACTTC	CASRRGYEQYF
TRBD1	-	TRBV9	TRBJ1-3	TGTGCCAGCAGCACAACAGGGGGCTCTGGAAACACCATATATTTT	CASSTTGGSGNTIYF